This is a list of T cell receptor beta chains from one sample in a study of blood T cell repertoires in COVID-19. The data were produced by immunoSEQ multiplex PCR, yet TCRdb's version contains in-frame clones alone and is incomplete. The sample contains roughly 240,000 clones, around 80% of which appear only once. The source material was peripheral blood. These receptors were taken from a woman older than 75 with acute or convalescent COVID-19. Each CDR3 is given with its conserved first and last residue. The D gene is left open where the match is weak. Clone sizes are given selectively: once, few, many, or a class where the clone is expanded.

v_call	clone_size	d_call	j_call	cdr3_nt	cdr3_aa
TRBV7-2	.	TRBD2	TRBJ2-5	TGTGCCAGCAGCCCTATAGCGGGGGCCTTCCAAGAGACCCAGTACTTC	CASSPIAGAFQETQYF
TRBV7-2	.	TRBD2	TRBJ2-1	TGTGCCAGCAGCTTAGAAACTAGCGGGGGGACCGCCATCAATGAGCAGTTCTTC	CASSLETSGGTAINEQFF
TRBV6-5	.	.	TRBJ2-1	TGTGCCAGCAGTTACGCCGGCGGGATTAACCACAATGAGCAGTTCTTC	CASSYAGGINHNEQFF
TRBV11-2	.	.	TRBJ2-3	TGTGCCAGCAGCTTCCACGACTTCACAGATACGCAGTATTTT	CASSFHDFTDTQYF
TRBV7-3	.	.	TRBJ1-1	TGTGCCAGCAGCTTCTCCCAGGGCACTGAAGCTTTCTTT	CASSFSQGTEAFF
TRBV5-1	.	TRBD2	TRBJ2-5	TGCGCCAGCAGCCCAGGACTAGCGGGGGGCCCCTCGCTAGAGACCCAGTACTTC	CASSPGLAGGPSLETQYF
TRBV9	.	TRBD2	TRBJ2-3	TGTGCCAGCAGCCCGACTAGCGGGGGGGCAGATACGCAGTATTTT	CASSPTSGGADTQYF
TRBV7-9	.	.	TRBJ1-1	TGTGCCAGCAGCAAATACACCAACAGGAACACTGAAGCTTTCTTT	CASSKYTNRNTEAFF
TRBV7-2	once	.	TRBJ1-1	TGTGCCAGCAGCTTAGAGCTGGGGGCGGGAGGAGAAGCTTTCTTT	CASSLELGAGGEAFF
TRBV11-2	.	.	TRBJ2-1	TGTGCCAGCAGCTTAGACCGGTACAATGAGCAGTTCTTC	CASSLDRYNEQFF
TRBV7-2	.	TRBD1	TRBJ2-6	TGTGCCAGCAGGCCAGGACAGGGCCACTCTGGGGCCAACGTCCTGACTTTC	CASRPGQGHSGANVLTF
TRBV27	once	TRBD1	TRBJ1-1	TGTGCCAGCAGTCCGGGGGGACAGGGTCGAGGAGCTTTCTTT	CASSPGGQGRGAFF
TRBV6-6	.	.	TRBJ1-5	TGTGCCAGCAGGCGACAGGATGGTCAGCCCCAGCATTTT	CASRRQDGQPQHF
TRBV13	.	.	TRBJ2-2	TGTGCCAGCACCCTCCGTGCGGGTAGCTTTCCCGGGGAGCTGTTTTTT	CASTLRAGSFPGELFF
TRBV10-3	.	TRBD1	TRBJ1-1	TGTGCCATCAAAGATCCAGGGGGGACTGAAGCTTTCTTT	CAIKDPGGTEAFF
TRBV7-3	.	.	TRBJ2-6	TGTGCCAGCAGCTTATCATCTGGGGCCAACGTCCTGACTTTC	CASSLSSGANVLTF
TRBV7-9	.	.	TRBJ2-1	TGTGCCAGCAGCTTAGGGACTACCGACTTTTACAATGAGCAGTTCTTC	CASSLGTTDFYNEQFF
TRBV27	few	.	TRBJ1-5	TGTGCCAGCAGTCCCGGGTCTGGGAGCAATCAGCCCCAGCATTTT	CASSPGSGSNQPQHF
TRBV2	.	TRBD1	TRBJ2-7	TGTGCCAGCAGAAAGGGGACAGGGGTCGCCTACGAGCAGTACTTC	CASRKGTGVAYEQYF
TRBV4-1	few	.	TRBJ1-1	TGCGCCAGCAGCCAAGAAATGGCGGGACCTATCATGAACACTGAAGCTTTCTTT	CASSQEMAGPIMNTEAFF
TRBV7-2	.	TRBD2	TRBJ2-1	TGTGCCAGCAGCCCAGCTAGCGGGAGAGGAAATGAGCAGTTCTTC	CASSPASGRGNEQFF
TRBV20-1	.	.	TRBJ2-6	TGCAGTGCTAGTTTCCCGTTGGGGGCCAACGTCCTGACTTTC	CSASFPLGANVLTF
TRBV18	once	TRBD2	TRBJ2-5	TGTGCCAGCTCGCCCGGGACTAGTCAAGAGACCCAGTACTTC	CASSPGTSQETQYF
TRBV6-5	.	.	TRBJ1-2	TGTGCCAGCAGTTACGCTCAGGGCGGCTATGGCTACACCTTC	CASSYAQGGYGYTF
TRBV7-9	.	TRBD1	TRBJ2-4	TGTGCCAGCAGCCGAGCCTGGACAGGGGAAAACATTCAGTACTTC	CASSRAWTGENIQYF
TRBV5-6	.	TRBD2	TRBJ2-7	TGTGCCAGCAGCTTTGGGACTAGCGGGAGCCTCTACGAGCAGTACTTC	CASSFGTSGSLYEQYF
TRBV3-1/TRBV3-2	.	.	TRBJ2-1	TGTGCCAGCAGCCAGAACCCGAGCTCCTACAATGAGCAGTTCTTC	CASSQNPSSYNEQFF
TRBV9	.	TRBD2	TRBJ2-3	TGTGCCAGCAGCGTAGGGGGACTAGCGGGACCCACAGATACGCAGTATTTT	CASSVGGLAGPTDTQYF
TRBV18	.	TRBD1	TRBJ1-3	TGTGCCAGCTCACCAAGGGGGCCCCCTGGAAACACCATATATTTT	CASSPRGPPGNTIYF
TRBV18	.	TRBD1	TRBJ1-1	TGTGCCAGCTCACCCATGGACAGGGGGTCGGCTGAAGCTTTCTTT	CASSPMDRGSAEAFF
TRBV7-2	.	TRBD2	TRBJ2-5	TGTGCCAGCAGCTTACAATCGGGGGGTGGGACCCAGTACTTC	CASSLQSGGGTQYF
TRBV4-3	.	.	TRBJ1-6	TGCGCCAGCAGCCAGCTGACAGGCCCTAATTCACCCCTCCACTTT	CASSQLTGPNSPLHF
TRBV6-1	.	.	TRBJ1-1	TGTGCCAGCAGTGACGTCCAGGGTGGGAACACTGAAGCTTTCTTT	CASSDVQGGNTEAFF
TRBV2	.	TRBD2	TRBJ2-1	TGTGCCAGCAAATACGAACTAGCGGGAGACAATGAGCAGTTCTTC	CASKYELAGDNEQFF
TRBV7-7	.	TRBD2	TRBJ2-7	TGTGCTAGCAGCTCGCACCGGGACTACAACTACGAGCAGTACTTC	CASSSHRDYNYEQYF
TRBV6-5	.	TRBD1	TRBJ1-2	TGTGCCAGCAGCCCAACAGGGGCTGGCTACACCTTC	CASSPTGAGYTF
TRBV3-1/TRBV3-2	.	.	TRBJ1-1	TGTGCCAGCAGCCAAGATTCACTTGGCGGGGACGCTGAAGCTTTCTTT	CASSQDSLGGDAEAFF
TRBV9	.	TRBD2	TRBJ2-5	TGTGCCAGCAGCGTAACTAGCGGGGGGAGGGAGACCCAGTACTTC	CASSVTSGGRETQYF
TRBV19	.	.	TRBJ2-3	TGTGCCAGTAGTATAGTAGCGAGGACAGATACGCAGTATTTT	CASSIVARTDTQYF